Listed below are T cell receptor beta chains from one sample, sequenced in a study of graft-versus-host responses after intestinal transplantation. These TCRs' antigens remain unknown. Produced via immunoSEQ multiplex PCR; TCRdb's table is partial and in-frame only. The sample consists of approximately 49,000 clones, roughly 90% of them appearing once. The sample here was unstimulated CD4+ T cells sorted from spleen or lymph node cells, taken before transplant. Every receptor here comes from a human donor who was the organ donor for an intestinal transplant. CDR3s include the opening cysteine and the closing phenylalanine or tryptophan. A D gene is named only where the DNA matches it firmly. Some rows have no size entry. The others give once, few or many, or a class for an expanded clone.

j_call clone_size d_call v_call cdr3_length cdr3_aa cdr3_nt
TRBJ2-1 NA NA TRBV5-1 15 CASRQGAGGHNEQFF TGCGCCAGCAGACAAGGCGCGGGTGGCCACAATGAGCAGTTCTTC
TRBJ2-3 NA TRBD2 TRBV11-2 15 CASSFLLAATDTQYF TGTGCCAGCAGCTTTTTACTAGCGGCCACAGATACGCAGTATTTT
TRBJ1-2 NA NA TRBV6-5 14 CASSSEQGNYGYTF TGTGCCAGCAGTTCGGAACAGGGAAACTATGGCTACACCTTC
TRBJ2-7 NA TRBD2 TRBV5-1 13 CASKLADPYEQYF TGCGCCAGCAAACTAGCGGATCCCTACGAGCAGTACTTC
TRBJ2-5 NA TRBD2 TRBV9 17 CASSVTLGASGKETQYF TGTGCCAGCAGCGTTACGTTGGGAGCTAGCGGGAAAGAGACCCAGTACTTC
TRBJ2-3 NA TRBD2 TRBV5-1 15 CASSRLAGEADTQYF TGCGCCAGCAGCAGACTAGCGGGAGAGGCAGATACGCAGTATTTT
TRBJ2-1 NA NA TRBV6-5 16 CASSYSSGSSYNEQFF TGTGCCAGCAGTTACTCGAGCGGAAGCTCCTACAATGAGCAGTTCTTC
TRBJ2-5 NA TRBD2 TRBV18 17 CASSPLPTSGREETQYF TGTGCCAGCTCACCCCTGCCGACTAGCGGGAGGGAAGAGACCCAGTACTTC
TRBJ1-3 NA NA TRBV6-6 16 CASSYEGGSSGNTIYF TGTGCCAGCAGTTACGAGGGCGGGAGCTCTGGAAACACCATATATTTT
TRBJ2-1 NA NA TRBV28 16 CASSRGGASSYNEQFF TGTGCCAGCAGTCGAGGTGGGGCCAGCTCCTACAATGAGCAGTTCTTC
TRBJ2-1 once TRBD2 TRBV9 17 CASSAISGGGGYNEQFF TGTGCCAGCAGCGCCATTAGCGGGGGCGGCGGCTACAATGAGCAGTTCTTC
TRBJ2-7 NA NA TRBV11-2 15 CASSPSGQWKNEQYF TGTGCCAGCAGCCCCAGTGGACAGTGGAAGAACGAGCAGTACTTC
TRBJ1-2 few NA TRBV5-1 13 CASSLDSNYGYTF TGCGCCAGCAGCTTGGACAGTAACTATGGCTACACCTTC